Presented here are 21 T cell receptor beta chains from one specimen sequenced in a study of blood T cell repertoires in COVID-19. Profiled with immunoSEQ multiplex PCR; TCRdb holds only in-frame clones, not every one. Among around 150,000 clones listed, roughly nine tenths were seen once. Input material: peripheral blood. The receptors here all came from a man aged 55 to 69 with acute or convalescent COVID-19.

V usage is TRBV5-4 and J usage is TRBJ2-2; tentative D call: TRBD2 (5 bases). V lost 2 bases, J lost 0 bases, and 11 bases lay in between. Per germline, CDR1 SGHNT and CDR2 YYREEE (reference sequence). The CDR3 has 16 residues. CDR3 in amino acids: CASSLRTGANTGELFF. The CDR3 DNA is TGTGCCAGCAGCTTACGGACTGGCGCGAACACCGGGGAGCTGTTTTTT.

J is TRBJ2-7 and V is TRBV5-6; TRBD1 agrees at 9 bases. V was pared by 2 bases and J by 3 bases, with 15 bases of the junction left unmatched. CDR3 size: 18 residues. CDR1 is SGHDT, CDR2 YYEEEE, per germline. The CDR3 is CASSFRRTGAFTDYEQYF. The CDR3 bases are TGTGCCAGCAGCTTCCGGAGGACAGGGGCTTTTACGGACTACGAGCAGTACTTC.

This clone is a singleton in its sample. V gene TRBV18 combines with J gene TRBJ1-4, with D hard to call. The V and J ends lost 4 bases and 4 bases respectively, with 16 bases between them. CDR1 and CDR2 (germline): KGHSH, LQKENI. There are 16 residues in the CDR3. Written as DNA, the CDR3 is TGTGCCAGCTCACTTTCGAGTATAGAGGGTAATGAAAAACTGTTTTTT. Translation: CASSLSSIEGNEKLFF.

V and J are TRBV27 and TRBJ2-1; no definite D call. CDR3 length: 14 amino acids. Germline V lookup: CDR1 MNHEY, CDR2 SMNVEV (reference sequence). V was trimmed by 5 bases and J by 9 bases, leaving 17 bases between them. Written as DNA, the CDR3 is TGTGCCAGCAGTCCCCTGGGCCCGACCCCTGAGCAGTTCTTC. Its translation: CASSPLGPTPEQFF.

The chain joins TRBV4-3 to TRBJ1-1; possibly TRBD1 for D (6 bases). The V and J ends lost 1 base and 6 bases respectively, with 15 bases between them. Germline CDR1 LGHNA, CDR2 YSLEER. The CDR3 spans 15 residues. The CDR3 DNA sequence: TGCGCCAGCAGCCAAGTACAGGGAAACGGGGCTGAAGCTTTCTTT. It codes for CASSQVQGNGAEAFF.

This chain joins TRBV5-4 and TRBJ2-1; TRBD2 matches 9 bases. Germline loops: CDR1 SGHNT, CDR2 YYREEE (reference sequence). This CDR3 has 16 residues. V lost 4 bases, J lost 5 bases, and 10 bases stayed unmatched. The CDR3 region has the DNA TGTGCCAGCAGCCGCGACCTGGCGGGGGGGAACAATGAGCAGTTCTTC. The encoded protein is CASSRDLAGGNNEQFF.

This chain joins TRBV10-3 and TRBJ2-7, with D perhaps TRBD1 (6 bases). Germline CDR1 ENHRY, CDR2 SYGVKD. V lost 4 bases and J lost 2, with 6 bases in between. The CDR3 covers 12 residues. The CDR3 DNA is TGTGCCATCAGTGGGACAGCCTACGAGCAGTACTTC. Translated: CAISGTAYEQYF.

The chain has TRBV21-1 and TRBJ1-1; the listed D gene, TRBD1, was not tested against the DNA. TRBV21-1 is an annotated pseudogene. The CDR3 consists of 18 residues. The CDR3 DNA follows: TGTGCCAGCAGCAAAGAAAGGACGGACACCTTTCGGAACACTGAAGCTTTCTTT. Translating gives CASSKERTDTFRNTEAFF.

The J gene is TRBJ1-2, the V gene TRBV24-1; D is perhaps TRBD1 (5 bases). The V end was cut by 5 bases, the J end by 0 bases, with 9 bases between. Germline assignment: CDR1 KGHDR and CDR2 SFDVKD. The CDR3 sequence is 14 residues long. CDR3 residues: CATSGSGANYGYTF. In nucleotides, the CDR3 is TGTGCCACCAGTGGATCGGGGGCTAACTATGGCTACACCTTC.

The chain couples TRBV27 to TRBJ1-2; no reliable D call. This CDR3 region has 13 residues. The germline V gene encodes CDR1 MNHEY and CDR2 SMNVEV (reference sequence). V was pared by 3 bases and J by 2 bases, with 7 bases between. Written as DNA, the CDR3 is TGTGCCAGCAGTTTTGTCCAGAACTATGGCTACACCTTC. The encoded protein is CASSFVQNYGYTF.

This clone was recorded only once. The CDR3 bases are TGTGCCGGGAGTTCGGGACAGGACACTGAAGCTTTCTTT. Its protein is CAGSSGQDTEAFF. The genes are TRBV19 and TRBJ1-1; 8 nucleotides match TRBD1. The V gene end was trimmed by 11 bases and the J gene end by 3 bases; junction bases not matched to a gene: 8. This CDR3 is built from 13 residues. Germline V CDR1 and CDR2: LNHDA, SQIVND (reference sequence).

The V gene is TRBV20-1, the J gene TRBJ1-6; D not resolved. The germline V gene has CDR1 DFQATT and CDR2 SNEGSKA (reference sequence). The ends were cut back, 3 bases at V and 0 bases at J, with 9 bases in the middle. The CDR3 has 15 residues. The CDR3 loop is CSASGWSSYNSPLHF. The DNA for the CDR3 is TGCAGTGCTAGTGGCTGGAGCTCCTATAATTCACCCCTCCACTTT.

In this sample, this clone turned up a few times. The CDR3 is CASGDRANAFF. CDR3 in DNA: TGTGCCAGTGGGGACAGGGCGAACGCTTTCTTT. The chain is built from TRBV19 and TRBJ1-1; 9 bases are shared with TRBD1. The CDR3 sequence is 11 residues long. V lost 8 bases to trimming and J lost 11 bases; unmatched junction nucleotides: 6. Germline V CDR1 and CDR2: LNHDA, SQIVND (reference sequence).

Only a few counts were recorded for this clone. Here the CDR3 DNA reads TGCGCCAGCAGCTTGGATCCAGGGAATCAGCCCCAGCATTTT. It yields the protein CASSLDPGNQPQHF. The chain has TRBV5-1 and TRBJ1-5; D may be TRBD1 (5 bases). V was clipped by 0 bases and J by 4 bases, with 8 bases between them. The CDR3 has 14 residues. The germline gives CDR1 SGHRS, CDR2 YFSETQ.

The chain links TRBV27 to TRBJ2-6; TRBD1 matches at 7 bases. V trimming: 7 bases; J trimming: 2 bases; junction bases outside the gene matches: 8. Per germline, CDR1 MNHEY and CDR2 SMNVEV (reference sequence). This CDR3 contains 16 residues. The CDR3 region is CASKIYRGAGANVLTF. In nucleotides, the CDR3 is TGTGCCAGCAAAATTTACAGGGGCGCTGGGGCCAACGTCCTGACTTTC.

The chain joins TRBV30 to TRBJ2-7; 9 nucleotides line up with TRBD1. Germline lookup yields CDR1 GTSNPN and CDR2 SVGIG (reference sequence). Unmatched junction bases numbered 6, after V lost 3 bases and J lost 3 bases. The CDR3 is 14 amino acids. CDR3 sequence reads: CAWSTQDRGYEQYF. The DNA for the CDR3 is TGTGCCTGGAGCACGCAGGACAGGGGCTACGAGCAGTACTTC.

This chain connects TRBV30 to TRBJ1-2; D is unclear. Germline loops: CDR1 GTSNPN, CDR2 SVGIG (reference sequence). The V and J ends lost 1 base and 4 bases respectively, with 10 bases between them. The CDR3 is 13 residues long. In DNA form, the CDR3 reads TGTGCCTGGAGTGATGAGGGCTTCTATGGCTACACCTTC. This codes for CAWSDEGFYGYTF.

The chain is built from TRBV19 and TRBJ2-2; no clear D. Trimming removed 2 bases from V and 6 bases from J, with 10 bases in between. CDR3 length equals 14 residues. Germline CDR1 reads LNHDA; CDR2 reads SQIVND (reference sequence). The CDR3 nucleotides read TGTGCCAGTAGTATATATAATCGCGCCGGGGAGCTGTTTTTT. Amino acids: CASSIYNRAGELFF.

The chain uses TRBV20-1 and TRBJ2-5; TRBD2 is a possible D gene (5 bases). Germline V gene data show CDR1 as DFQATT and CDR2 as SNEGSKA (reference sequence). Trimming left V 3 bases short and J 5 bases short, with 13 bases between. The CDR3 runs to 13 residues. The CDR3 spells CSASYTPGETQYF. The CDR3 DNA sequence: TGCAGTGCTAGTTACACACCGGGGGAGACCCAGTACTTC.

The rearrangement joins TRBV12-3 or TRBV12-4 to TRBJ1-2, with unresolved D. The V and J ends lost 7 bases and 8 bases respectively, with 17 bases between them. The CDR3 has 13 residues. CDR3 nucleotides: TGTGCCAGCACCCTTTCAGGTAGAGTCGGCTACACCTTC. Amino acid sequence: CASTLSGRVGYTF.

V gene TRBV28 combines with J gene TRBJ2-7; weak D call: TRBD1 (5 bases). Trimming cost V 2 bases and J 3 bases, with 8 bases left between them. This CDR3 contains 13 residues. Germline lookup yields CDR1 MDHEN and CDR2 SYDVKM. The CDR3 nucleotides read TGTGCCAGCAGTTTAACGCAGGGCTACGAGCAGTACTTC. This sequence encodes CASSLTQGYEQYF.